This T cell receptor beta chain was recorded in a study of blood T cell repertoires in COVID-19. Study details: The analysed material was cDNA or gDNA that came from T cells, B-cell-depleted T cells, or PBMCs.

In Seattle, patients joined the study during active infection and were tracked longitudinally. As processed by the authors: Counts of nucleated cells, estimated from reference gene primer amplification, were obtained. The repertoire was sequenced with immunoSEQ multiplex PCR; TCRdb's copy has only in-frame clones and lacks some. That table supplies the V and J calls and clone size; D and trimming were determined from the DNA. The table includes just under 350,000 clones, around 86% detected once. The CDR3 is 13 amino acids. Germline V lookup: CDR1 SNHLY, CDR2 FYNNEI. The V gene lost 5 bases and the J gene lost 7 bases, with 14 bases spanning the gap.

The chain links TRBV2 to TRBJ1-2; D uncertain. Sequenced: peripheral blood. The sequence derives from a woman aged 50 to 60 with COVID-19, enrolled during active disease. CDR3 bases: TGTGCCAGCAGTACAGCTTCTTACTCTGGCTACACCTTC. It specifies CASSTASYSGYTF.